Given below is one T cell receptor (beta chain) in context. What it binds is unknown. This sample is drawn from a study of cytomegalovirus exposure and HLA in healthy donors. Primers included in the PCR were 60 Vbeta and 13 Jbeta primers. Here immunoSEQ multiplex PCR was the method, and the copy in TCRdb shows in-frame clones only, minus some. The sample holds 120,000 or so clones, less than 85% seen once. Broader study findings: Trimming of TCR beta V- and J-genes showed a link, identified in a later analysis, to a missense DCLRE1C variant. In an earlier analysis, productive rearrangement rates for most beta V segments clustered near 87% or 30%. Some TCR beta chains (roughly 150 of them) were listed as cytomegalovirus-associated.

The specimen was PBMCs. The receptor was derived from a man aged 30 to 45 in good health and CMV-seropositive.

CDR3 protein: CASSLYGGGNQETQYF. As DNA, the CDR3 is TGTGCCAGCAGCTTATATGGGGGGGGGAACCAAGAGACCCAGTACTTC. The V call is TRBV7-2, the J call TRBJ2-5, with 7 bases lining up with TRBD2. The length of the CDR3 is 16 residues. Germline V gene sequence: CDR1 SGHTA, CDR2 FQGNSA. Trimming at V came to 2 bases and at J to 0 bases, leaving 6 bases not matched to a gene.